The 10 T cell receptor beta chains below all came from one sample that was sequenced in a study of blood T cell repertoires in COVID-19. Repertoires were generated with immunoSEQ multiplex PCR, while TCRdb's copy carries only in-frame clones and drops some. The table records 84,000 or so clones, around 90% of them present only once. Source material: peripheral blood. These receptors were obtained from a man between 65 and 85 years old with acute or convalescent COVID-19.

V usage is TRBV5-8 and J usage is TRBJ1-5, with TRBD1 as a possible D gene (5 bases). The germline V gene encodes CDR1 SGHTS and CDR2 YDEGEE. The CDR3 is made up of 14 amino acids. Trimming removed 6 bases from V and 5 bases from J, with 15 bases in between. For the CDR3, the DNA is TGTGCCAGCACCCCATCAGGGCATCATCAGCCCCAGCATTTT. This gives the protein CASTPSGHHQPQHF.

The chain is built from TRBV29-1 and TRBJ2-2; perhaps TRBD2 as D (6 bases). Trimming pared 4 bases from V and 1 base from J, leaving 7 bases between. Germline values: CDR1 SQVTM, CDR2 ANQGSEA. CDR3 length equals 13 residues. As DNA, the CDR3 is TGCAGCGTTGTCGGGAGGAACACCGGGGAGCTGTTTTTT. It encodes CSVVGRNTGELFF.

The chain couples TRBV10-3 to TRBJ1-5; possibly TRBD1 for D (6 bases). The V gene lost 0 bases and the J gene lost 7 bases, with 13 bases spanning the gap. The length of the CDR3 is 15 residues. From germline, CDR1 is ENHRY and CDR2 SYGVKD. CDR3 residues: CAISESIQGGQPQHF. CDR3 in DNA: TGTGCCATCAGTGAGTCAATACAAGGGGGACAGCCCCAGCATTTT.

The chain recombines TRBV19 with TRBJ2-5; tentative D call: TRBD2 (5 bases). The germline gives CDR1 LNHDA, CDR2 SQIVND (reference sequence). The CDR3 is made up of 15 amino acids. V lost 6 bases, J lost 2 bases, and 16 bases lay in between. The CDR3 DNA follows: TGTGCCAGTAGAGAGGGCGGGCGTAAACAAGAGACCCAGTACTTC. Translated: CASREGGRKQETQYF.

This clone was counted a single time. V usage is TRBV11-2 and J usage is TRBJ2-1, with a possible D match to TRBD2 (7 bases). Per germline, CDR1 SGHAT and CDR2 FQNNGV. The CDR3 totals 16 residues. V was cut by 1 base and J by 5 bases, with 15 bases left in between. The CDR3 reads CASSLVSGGPHNEQFF. As DNA, the CDR3 is TGTGCCAGCAGCTTAGTCTCCGGGGGGCCCCACAATGAGCAGTTCTTC.

The V and J genes are TRBV28 and TRBJ1-6, with a tentative D call TRBD1 (6 bases). CDR1 is MDHEN and CDR2 is SYDVKM in the germline V gene. The CDR3 runs 13 residues. Trimming removed 11 bases at V and 7 bases at J, with 15 bases between. The CDR3 coding sequence is TGTGCCGGGGGGGGACACGGAAATTCACCCCTCCACTTT. Translated, it gives CAGGGHGNSPLHF. Together with reference TRBV28 and TRBJ1-6, the CDR3 gives the full variable domain: DVKVTQSSRYLVKRTGEKVFLECVQDMDHENMFWYRQDPGLGLRLIYFSYDVKMKEKGDIPEGYSVSREKKERFSLILESASTNQTSMYLCAGGGHGNSPLHFGNGTRLTVT.

The chain joins TRBV24-1 to TRBJ2-3; 11 nucleotides match TRBD1. The CDR3 contains 17 residues. The J segment lost 2 bases and the V segment lost 4 bases, leaving 7 bases of the junction unmatched. Germline V gives CDR1 KGHDR, CDR2 SFDVKD. CDR3 region: CATSDPGTGGFTDTQYF. As DNA, the CDR3 is TGTGCCACCAGTGACCCAGGGACAGGGGGATTCACAGATACGCAGTATTTT.

The V gene is TRBV6-5, the J gene TRBJ1-1; TRBD1 matches 7 bases. The CDR3 consists of 14 residues. The V gene's germline CDR1 is MNHEY and CDR2 SVGAGI. With 7 bases clipped from V and 5 bases from J, the junction kept 10 bases outside the gene matches. This CDR3 is CASNIRGLGTEAFF. CDR3 bases: TGTGCCAGCAACATAAGGGGGCTCGGGACTGAAGCTTTCTTT.

This clone occurred once. The J gene is TRBJ2-1, the V gene TRBV7-6; 9 bases are shared with TRBD2. Germline V gene data show CDR1 as SGHVS and CDR2 as FNYEAQ. CDR3 size: 15 residues. V shed 2 bases and J 9 bases; nucleotides not matched to a gene: 8. In nucleotides, the CDR3 is TGTGCCAGCAGCTTACTAGCGGGGTTCTATGGTGAGCAGTTCTTC. The encoded protein is CASSLLAGFYGEQFF.

The DNA for the CDR3 is TGTGCCAGCAGCGGCAGGAGGGACCTTTACAATGAGCAGTTCTTC. Its protein product is CASSGRRDLYNEQFF. The chain carries TRBV9 and TRBJ2-1, with D perhaps TRBD2 (6 bases). The CDR3 totals 15 residues. V dropped 3 bases and J dropped 4 bases, with 14 bases sitting between them. Looked up from germline, CDR1 is SGDLS and CDR2 is YYNGEE.